This is a list of T cell receptor beta chains from one sample in a study of T cells in Graves' hyperthyroidism and ophthalmopathy. One entry per CDR3 protein, called by TCRdb with MiXCR from the multiplex PCR reads. Of some 570,000 distinct CDR3 sequences listed, 14% were seen once; the top ten hold more than 6%. Sample: blood. These receptors were collected from a woman aged 18-29 years with Graves' ophthalmopathy. Each CDR3 is given with its conserved first and last residue. The D gene is left open where the match is weak. The size of a clone is reported for some rows only, either as once, few or many, or as a class for expanded clones.

J gene,D gene,V gene,clone size,CDR3 DNA,CDR3 protein
TRBJ2-2,NA,TRBV7-9,few,TGTGCCAGCAGCCCCCGTTCGAGAACCGGGGAGCTGTTTTTT,CASSPRSRTGELFF
TRBJ2-7,TRBD2,TRBV11-1,many,TGTGCCAGCAGCCTAGGGAGACTAGCGGCCTACGAGCAGTACTTC,CASSLGRLAAYEQYF
TRBJ1-4,NA,TRBV20-1,NA,TGCAGTGCTAGACCAAGAGAGGTTTTGAATGAAAAACTGTTTTTT,CSARPREVLNEKLFF
TRBJ1-5,NA,TRBV6-2/TRBV6-3,many,TGTGCCAGCAGGAGGGCCCTAGGGTATCTGTATCAGCCCCAGCATTTT,CASRRALGYLYQPQHF
TRBJ2-3,TRBD1,TRBV7-2,few,TGTGCCAGCAGCTCTTGGGACAGGATTATAGATACGCAGTATTTT,CASSSWDRIIDTQYF
TRBJ2-2,TRBD2,TRBV27,many,TGTGCCAGCAGTTTAAATTGGTGGAGGCTAGCGGGAGGGTCGGACACCGGGGAGCTGTTTTTT,CASSLNWWRLAGGSDTGELFF
TRBJ2-5,NA,TRBV9,many,TGTGCCAGCAGTACATCAGGGTACGAGACCCAGTACTTC,CASSTSGYETQYF
TRBJ2-7,TRBD2,TRBV7-2,few,TGTGCCAGCAGCTCACCCTGGCGACTAGCGGGAGGGCCGGGGGAGCAGTACTTC,CASSSPWRLAGGPGEQYF
TRBJ2-1,NA,TRBV2,many,TGTGCCATTCCGACGGGGACCTACAATGAGCAGTTCTTC,CAIPTGTYNEQFF
TRBJ2-1,NA,TRBV5-8,many,TGTGCCAGCAGCGTAGTTGGACGGGACTTGTACAATGAGCAGTTCTTC,CASSVVGRDLYNEQFF
TRBJ2-7,TRBD2,TRBV6-2/TRBV6-3,NA,TGTGCCAGCAGTTACGCCATACTAGCGGGAGGGACCTACGAGCAGTACTTC,CASSYAILAGGTYEQYF
TRBJ2-1,TRBD1,TRBV7-2,NA,TGTGCCAGCAGCCCGACAGGGGGAAATGAGCAGTTCTTC,CASSPTGGNEQFF
TRBJ1-5,NA,TRBV24-1,few,TGTGCCACCAGTGAGAGCACAGGGTTCGGCAATCAGCCCCAGCATTTT,CATSESTGFGNQPQHF
TRBJ2-5,NA,TRBV20-1,many,TGCAGTGCTAGAGATAATCCGGGGCGGGAGACCCAGTACTTC,CSARDNPGRETQYF
TRBJ1-5,NA,TRBV6-2/TRBV6-3,many,TGTGCCAGCAGCCCCGTTTCGGGGGATCAGCCCCAGCATTTT,CASSPVSGDQPQHF
TRBJ1-5,TRBD1,TRBV12-3/TRBV12-4,many,TGTGCCAGCAGGTCCCGGGACAGTTATAGCAATCAGCCCCAGCATTTT,CASRSRDSYSNQPQHF
TRBJ1-1,NA,TRBV5-6,NA,TGTGCCAGCAGCTTGGCCTCGGGGGGCTGGACTGAAGCTTTCTTT,CASSLASGGWTEAFF
TRBJ2-3,TRBD2,TRBV20-1,many,TGCAGTGCTAGTTGGACTAGCGGGATCACAGATACGCAGTATTTT,CSASWTSGITDTQYF
TRBJ2-1,NA,TRBV28,few,TGTGCCAGCAGTTCCTCCGGAGGGGGACCCTCCTACAATGAGCAGTTCTTC,CASSSSGGGPSYNEQFF
TRBJ1-1,TRBD1,TRBV6-1,few,TGTGCCAGCAGTGGACGACAGGGGAACACTGAAGCTTTCTTT,CASSGRQGNTEAFF
TRBJ2-3,TRBD1,TRBV20-1,NA,TGCAGTGCTAGACGAGGGGGCAACACAGATACGCAGTATTTT,CSARRGGNTDTQYF
TRBJ1-2,NA,TRBV24-1,many,TGTGCCACCAGTGAAGGAGACAGCTATGGCTACACCTTC,CATSEGDSYGYTF
TRBJ2-2,NA,TRBV7-9,many,TGTGCCAGCAGCTTAAGCAGCAACACCGGGGAGCTGTTTTTT,CASSLSSNTGELFF
TRBJ2-3,NA,TRBV9,many,TGTGCCAGCAGCGGGACATCCACAGATACGCAGTATTTT,CASSGTSTDTQYF
TRBJ2-3,NA,TRBV4-2,NA,TGTGCCAGCAGCCAAGGAGCGGCTTCCCCCCCAGATACGCAGTATTTT,CASSQGAASPPDTQYF
TRBJ2-2,NA,TRBV2,many,TGTGCCAGCAGTGGAACACGATTCACCGGGGAGCTGTTTTTT,CASSGTRFTGELFF
TRBJ1-3,NA,TRBV28,many,TGTGCCAGCAGTTATGGAAACACCATATATTTT,CASSYGNTIYF
TRBJ2-1,NA,TRBV3-1,many,TGTGCCAGCAGCCAAGAAGTGGTAATTACTGAGCAGTTCTTC,CASSQEVVITEQFF
TRBJ1-2,NA,TRBV12-3/TRBV12-4,many,TGTGCCAGCAGTTCAGGCAGGGAGGTCTATGGCTACACCTTC,CASSSGREVYGYTF
TRBJ1-1,TRBD1,TRBV19,many,TGTGCCAGTAGTATATACCGGACAGGGGGGACTGAAGCTTTCTTT,CASSIYRTGGTEAFF
TRBJ2-1,NA,TRBV7-3,many,TGTGCCAGCAGCTTAAACGGAGGGCTGGGGATCAATGAGCAGTTCTTC,CASSLNGGLGINEQFF
TRBJ1-4,NA,TRBV7-8,many,TGTGCCAGCAGCTTCCGCTTCCAGGGTGAAAAACTGTTTTTT,CASSFRFQGEKLFF
TRBJ2-1,TRBD1,TRBV11-3,many,TGTGCCAGCAGCTTCGCCGGGACAGAAGGGCTCGATGAGCAGTTCTTC,CASSFAGTEGLDEQFF